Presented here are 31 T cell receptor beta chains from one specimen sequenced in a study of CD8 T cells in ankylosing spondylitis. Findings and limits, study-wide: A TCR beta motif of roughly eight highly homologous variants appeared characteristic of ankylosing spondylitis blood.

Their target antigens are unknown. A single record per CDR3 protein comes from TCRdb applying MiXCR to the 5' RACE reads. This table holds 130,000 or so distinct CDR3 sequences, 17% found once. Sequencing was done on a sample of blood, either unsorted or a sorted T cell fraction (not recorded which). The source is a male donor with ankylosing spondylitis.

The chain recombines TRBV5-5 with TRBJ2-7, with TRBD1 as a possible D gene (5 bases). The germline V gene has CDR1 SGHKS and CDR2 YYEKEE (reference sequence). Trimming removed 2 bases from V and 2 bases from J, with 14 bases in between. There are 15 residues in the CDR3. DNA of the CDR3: TGTGCCAGCAGCTTCGGGCTGACAGCTACCTACGAGCAGTACTTC. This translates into CASSFGLTATYEQYF.

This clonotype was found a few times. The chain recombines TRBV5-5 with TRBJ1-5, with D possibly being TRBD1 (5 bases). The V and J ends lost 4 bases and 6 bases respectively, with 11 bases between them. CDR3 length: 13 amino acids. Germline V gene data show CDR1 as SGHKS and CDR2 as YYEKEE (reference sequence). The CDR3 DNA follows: TGTGCCAGCAGCCTCGGGGGGGTTCAGCCCCAGCATTTT. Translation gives CASSLGGVQPQHF.

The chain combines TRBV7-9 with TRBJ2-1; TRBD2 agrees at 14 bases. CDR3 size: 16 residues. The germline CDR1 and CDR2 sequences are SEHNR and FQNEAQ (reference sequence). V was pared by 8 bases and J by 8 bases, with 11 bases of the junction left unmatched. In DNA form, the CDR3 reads TGTGCCAGCGAGGGACTAGCGGGAGCCCCTGCCCATGAGCAGTTCTTC. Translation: CASEGLAGAPAHEQFF. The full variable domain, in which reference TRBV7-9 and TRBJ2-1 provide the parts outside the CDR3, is DTGVSQNPRHKITKRGQNVTFRCDPISEHNRLYWYRQTLGQGPEFLTYFQNEAQLEKSRLLSDRFSAERPKGSFSTLEIQRTEQGDSAMYLCASEGLAGAPAHEQFFGPGTRLTVL.

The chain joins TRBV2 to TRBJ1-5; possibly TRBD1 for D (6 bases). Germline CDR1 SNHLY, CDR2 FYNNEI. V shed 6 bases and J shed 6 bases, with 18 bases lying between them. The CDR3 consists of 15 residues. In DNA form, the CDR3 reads TGTGCCAGCAGACGTATGGCAGGGGAGGGTCAGCCCCAGCATTTT. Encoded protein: CASRRMAGEGQPQHF. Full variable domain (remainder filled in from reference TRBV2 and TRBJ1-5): EPEVTQTPSHQVTQMGQEVILRCVPISNHLYFYWYRQILGQKVEFLVSFYNNEISEKSEIFDDQFSVERPDGSNFTLKIRSTKLEDSAMYFCASRRMAGEGQPQHFGDGTRLSIL.

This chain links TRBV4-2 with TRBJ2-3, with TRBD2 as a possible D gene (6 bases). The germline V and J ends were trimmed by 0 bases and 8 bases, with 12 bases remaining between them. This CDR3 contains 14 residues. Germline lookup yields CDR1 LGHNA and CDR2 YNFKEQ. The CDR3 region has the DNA TGTGCCAGCAGCCAAGATGGTGCGCGGGGTACGCAGTATTTT. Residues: CASSQDGARGTQYF.

CDR3 sequence: CASRLRTSGSYEQYF. The DNA of the CDR3 is TGTGCCAGCAGACTTCGGACTAGCGGGAGCTACGAGCAGTACTTC. This sequence joins TRBV27 and TRBJ2-7, with 13 bases matching TRBD2. Trimming removed 6 bases from V and 3 bases from J; junction bases left unmatched: 5. CDR1 MNHEY and CDR2 SMNVEV come from the germline V gene (reference sequence). The CDR3 runs to 15 residues.

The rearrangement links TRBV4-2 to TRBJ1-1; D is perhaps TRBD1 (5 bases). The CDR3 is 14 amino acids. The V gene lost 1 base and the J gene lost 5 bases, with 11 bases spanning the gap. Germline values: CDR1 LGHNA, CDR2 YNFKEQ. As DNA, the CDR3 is TGTGCCAGCAGCCAAGTCGGGGGAAGTACTGAAGCTTTCTTT. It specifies CASSQVGGSTEAFF.

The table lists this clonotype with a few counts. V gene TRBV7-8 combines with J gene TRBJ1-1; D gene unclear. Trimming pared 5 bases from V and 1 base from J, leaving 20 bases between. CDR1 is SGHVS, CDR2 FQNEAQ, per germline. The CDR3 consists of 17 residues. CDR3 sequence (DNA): TGTGCCAGCAGCCCGACGCCAAGTGCGGCGCGGAACACTGAAGCTTTCTTT. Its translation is CASSPTPSAARNTEAFF.

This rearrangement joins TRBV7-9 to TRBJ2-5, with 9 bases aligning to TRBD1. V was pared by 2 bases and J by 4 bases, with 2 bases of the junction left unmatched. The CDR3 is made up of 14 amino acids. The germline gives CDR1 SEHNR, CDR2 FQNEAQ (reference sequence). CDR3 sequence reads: CASSLTGGRETQYF. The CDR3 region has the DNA TGTGCCAGCAGCTTAACAGGGGGCCGAGAGACCCAGTACTTC.

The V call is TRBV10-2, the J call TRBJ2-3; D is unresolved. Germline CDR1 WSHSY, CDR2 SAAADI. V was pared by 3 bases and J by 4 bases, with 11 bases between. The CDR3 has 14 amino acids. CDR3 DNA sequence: TGCGCCAGCAGTGAATCCCACGCCGCAGATACGCAGTATTTT. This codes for CASSESHAADTQYF.

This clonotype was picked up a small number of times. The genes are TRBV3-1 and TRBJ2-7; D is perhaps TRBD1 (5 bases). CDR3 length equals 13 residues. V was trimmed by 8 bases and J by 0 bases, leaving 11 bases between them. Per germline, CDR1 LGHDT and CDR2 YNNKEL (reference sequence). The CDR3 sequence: CASEGVSSYEQYF. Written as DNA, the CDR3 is TGTGCCAGCGAAGGGGTAAGCTCCTACGAGCAGTACTTC.

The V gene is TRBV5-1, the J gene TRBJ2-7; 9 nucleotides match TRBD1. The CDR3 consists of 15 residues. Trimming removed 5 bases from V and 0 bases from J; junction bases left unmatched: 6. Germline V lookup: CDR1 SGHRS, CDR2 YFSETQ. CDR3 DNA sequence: TGCGCCAGCAGGTTCGACAGGGGGGGCTCCTACGAGCAGTACTTC. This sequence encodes CASRFDRGGSYEQYF.

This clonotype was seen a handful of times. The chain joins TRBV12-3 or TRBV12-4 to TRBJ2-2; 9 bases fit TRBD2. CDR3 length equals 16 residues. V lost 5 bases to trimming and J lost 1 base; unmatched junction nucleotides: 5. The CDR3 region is CASSLSSGENTGELFF. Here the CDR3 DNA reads TGTGCCAGCAGTCTATCTAGCGGGGAGAACACCGGGGAGCTGTTTTTT.

The CDR3 nucleotides are TGTGCCAGCCGAACCCGGCTGAGCAGATACAATGAGCAGTTCTTC. Translated: CASRTRLSRYNEQFF. V gene TRBV6-1 combines with J gene TRBJ2-1; D gene unclear. From germline, CDR1 is MNHNS and CDR2 SASEGT. This CDR3 has 15 residues. The V end was cut by 8 bases, the J end by 4 bases, with 18 bases between.

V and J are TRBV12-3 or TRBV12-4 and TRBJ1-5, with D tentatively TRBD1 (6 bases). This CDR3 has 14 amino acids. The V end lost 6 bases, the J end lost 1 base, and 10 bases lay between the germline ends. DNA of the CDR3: TGTGCCAGCAGGATAGGGGGAAGCAATCAGCCCCAGCATTTT. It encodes CASRIGGSNQPQHF.

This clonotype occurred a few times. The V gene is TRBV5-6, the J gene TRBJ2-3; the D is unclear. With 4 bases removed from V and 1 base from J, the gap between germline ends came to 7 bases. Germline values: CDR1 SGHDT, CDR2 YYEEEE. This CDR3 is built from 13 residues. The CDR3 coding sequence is TGTGCCAGCAGCGGAGCCCGCACAGATACGCAGTATTTT. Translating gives CASSGARTDTQYF.

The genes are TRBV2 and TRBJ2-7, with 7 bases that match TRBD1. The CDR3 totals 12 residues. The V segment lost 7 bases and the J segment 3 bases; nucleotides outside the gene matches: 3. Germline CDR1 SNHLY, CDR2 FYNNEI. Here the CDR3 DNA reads TGTGCCAGCAACAGGGGAGACTACGAGCAGTACTTC. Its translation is CASNRGDYEQYF.

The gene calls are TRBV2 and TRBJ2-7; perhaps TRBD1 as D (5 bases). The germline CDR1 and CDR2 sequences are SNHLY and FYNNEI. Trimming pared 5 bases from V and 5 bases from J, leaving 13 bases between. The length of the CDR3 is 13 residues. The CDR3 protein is CASSLLTAHEQYF. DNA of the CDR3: TGTGCCAGCAGTTTATTGACAGCCCACGAGCAGTACTTC. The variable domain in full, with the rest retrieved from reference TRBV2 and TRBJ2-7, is EPEVTQTPSHQVTQMGQEVILRCVPISNHLYFYWYRQILGQKVEFLVSFYNNEISEKSEIFDDQFSVERPDGSNFTLKIRSTKLEDSAMYFCASSLLTAHEQYFGPGTRLTVT.

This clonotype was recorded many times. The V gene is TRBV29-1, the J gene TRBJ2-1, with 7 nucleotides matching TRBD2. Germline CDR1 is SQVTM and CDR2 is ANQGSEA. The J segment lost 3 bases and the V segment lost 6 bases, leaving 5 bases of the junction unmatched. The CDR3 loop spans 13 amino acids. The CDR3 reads CSVSGTNYNEQFF. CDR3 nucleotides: TGCAGCGTCTCCGGGACTAACTACAATGAGCAGTTCTTC.

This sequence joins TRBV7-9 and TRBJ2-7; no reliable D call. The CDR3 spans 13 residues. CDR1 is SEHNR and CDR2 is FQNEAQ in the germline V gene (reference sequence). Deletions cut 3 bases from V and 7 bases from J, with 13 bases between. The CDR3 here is CASSFGSPWEQYF. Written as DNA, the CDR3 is TGTGCCAGCAGCTTCGGTTCCCCCTGGGAGCAGTACTTC.

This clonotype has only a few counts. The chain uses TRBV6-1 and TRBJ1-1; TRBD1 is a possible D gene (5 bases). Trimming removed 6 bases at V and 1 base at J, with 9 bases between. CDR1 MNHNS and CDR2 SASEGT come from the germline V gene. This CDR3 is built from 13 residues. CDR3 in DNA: TGTGCCAGCAGGGACACCCGGAACACTGAAGCTTTCTTT. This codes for CASRDTRNTEAFF.

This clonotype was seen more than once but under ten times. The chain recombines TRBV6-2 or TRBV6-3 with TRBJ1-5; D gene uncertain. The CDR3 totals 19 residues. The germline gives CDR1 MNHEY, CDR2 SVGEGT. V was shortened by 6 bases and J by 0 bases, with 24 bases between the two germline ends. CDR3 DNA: TGTGCCAGCAGCGATCCCTTCTCCGTTGTTAGCGATAGCAATCAGCCCCAGCATTTT. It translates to CASSDPFSVVSDSNQPQHF.

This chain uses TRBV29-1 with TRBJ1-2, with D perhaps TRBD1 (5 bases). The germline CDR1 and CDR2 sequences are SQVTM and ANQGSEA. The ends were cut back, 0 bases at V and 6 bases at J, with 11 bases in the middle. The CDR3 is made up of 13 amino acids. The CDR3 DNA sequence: TGCAGCGTTGAAGAGATAGGGGTGCATGGCTACACCTTC. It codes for CSVEEIGVHGYTF.

CDR3 bases: TGTGCCAGCAGTTTATCAGCGGGAGCCCACACCGGGGAGCTGTTTTTT. Its protein is CASSLSAGAHTGELFF. The chain links TRBV27 to TRBJ2-2, with 8 bases aligning to TRBD2. This CDR3 is 16 amino acids long. The J segment lost 3 bases and the V segment lost 0 bases, leaving 3 bases of the junction unmatched. The germline V gene encodes CDR1 MNHEY and CDR2 SMNVEV (reference sequence).

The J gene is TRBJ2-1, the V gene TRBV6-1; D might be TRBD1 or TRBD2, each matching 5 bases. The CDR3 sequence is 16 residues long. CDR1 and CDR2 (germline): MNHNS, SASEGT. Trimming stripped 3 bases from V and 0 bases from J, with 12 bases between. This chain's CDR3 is CASSEVGAASYNEQFF. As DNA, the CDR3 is TGTGCCAGCAGTGAGGTCGGGGCGGCCTCCTACAATGAGCAGTTCTTC.

CDR3 amino acids: CASSLGQGSYNEQFF. CDR3 DNA: TGTGCCAGCAGCTTAGGACAGGGGTCTTACAATGAGCAGTTCTTC. The V and J genes are TRBV7-3 and TRBJ2-1; 9 nucleotides match TRBD1. Trimming cost V 2 bases and J 4 bases; bases outside gene matches: 3. In germline, CDR1 is SGHTA, CDR2 FQGTGA. This CDR3 has 15 residues. Supplemented by reference TRBV7-3 and TRBJ2-1, the full variable domain reads GAGVSQTPSNKVTEKGKYVELRCDPISGHTALYWYRQSLGQGPEFLIYFQGTGAADDSGLPNDRFFAVRPEGSVSTLKIQRTERGDSAVYLCASSLGQGSYNEQFFGPGTRLTVL.

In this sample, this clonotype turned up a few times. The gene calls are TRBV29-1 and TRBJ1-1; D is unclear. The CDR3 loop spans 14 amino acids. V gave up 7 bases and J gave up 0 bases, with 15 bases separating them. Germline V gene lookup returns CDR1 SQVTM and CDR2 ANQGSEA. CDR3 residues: CSALRVGLNTEAFF. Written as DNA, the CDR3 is TGCAGCGCACTTCGCGTTGGGTTGAACACTGAAGCTTTCTTT.

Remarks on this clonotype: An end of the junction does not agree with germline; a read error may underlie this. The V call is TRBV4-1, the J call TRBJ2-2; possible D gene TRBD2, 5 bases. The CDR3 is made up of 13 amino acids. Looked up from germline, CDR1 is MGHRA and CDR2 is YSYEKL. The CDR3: CASSLRHAGEQFF. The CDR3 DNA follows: TGCGCCAGCAGCTTACGACACGCCGGGGAGCAGTTTTTT.

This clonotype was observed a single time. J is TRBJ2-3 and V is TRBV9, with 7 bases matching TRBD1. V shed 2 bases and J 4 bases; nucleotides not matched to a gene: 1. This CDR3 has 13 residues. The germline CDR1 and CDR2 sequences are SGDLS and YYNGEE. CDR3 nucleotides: TGTGCCAGCAGCGTCACAGGGGCAGATACGCAGTATTTT. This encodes CASSVTGADTQYF.

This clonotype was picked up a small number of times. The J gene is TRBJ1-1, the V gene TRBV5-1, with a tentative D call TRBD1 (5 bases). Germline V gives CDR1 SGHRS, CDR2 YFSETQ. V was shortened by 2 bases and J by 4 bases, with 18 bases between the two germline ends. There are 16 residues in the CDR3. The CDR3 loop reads CASSFEYSGLGTEAFF. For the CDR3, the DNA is TGCGCCAGCAGCTTTGAATATTCAGGGTTGGGCACTGAAGCTTTCTTT.

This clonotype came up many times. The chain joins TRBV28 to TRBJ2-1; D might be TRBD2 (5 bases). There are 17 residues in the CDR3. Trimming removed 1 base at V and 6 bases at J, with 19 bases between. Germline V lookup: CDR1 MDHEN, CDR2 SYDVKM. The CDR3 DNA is TGTGCCAGCAGTTTATACGCGGGTGCTGCTACTCCCAATGAGCAGTTCTTC. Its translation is CASSLYAGAATPNEQFF.